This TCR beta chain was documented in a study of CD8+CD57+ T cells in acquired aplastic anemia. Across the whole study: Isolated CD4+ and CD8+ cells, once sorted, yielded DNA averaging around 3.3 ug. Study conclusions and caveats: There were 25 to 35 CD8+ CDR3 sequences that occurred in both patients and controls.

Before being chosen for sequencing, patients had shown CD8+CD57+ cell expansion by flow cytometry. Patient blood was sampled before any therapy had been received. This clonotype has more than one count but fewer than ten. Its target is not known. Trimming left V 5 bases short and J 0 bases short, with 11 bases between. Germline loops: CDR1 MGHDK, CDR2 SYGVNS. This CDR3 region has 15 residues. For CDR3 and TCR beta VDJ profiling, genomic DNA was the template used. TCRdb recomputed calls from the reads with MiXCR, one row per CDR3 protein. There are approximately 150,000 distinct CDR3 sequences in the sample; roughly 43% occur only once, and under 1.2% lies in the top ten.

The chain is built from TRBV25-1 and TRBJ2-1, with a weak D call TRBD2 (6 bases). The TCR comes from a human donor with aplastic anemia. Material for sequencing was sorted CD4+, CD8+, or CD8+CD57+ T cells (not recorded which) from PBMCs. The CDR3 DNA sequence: TGTGCCAGCAGTAACAACGGGGGCTCCTACAATGAGCAGTTCTTC. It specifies CASSNNGGSYNEQFF. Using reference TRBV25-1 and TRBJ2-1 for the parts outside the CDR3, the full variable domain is EADIYQTPRYLVIGTGKKITLECSQTMGHDKMYWYQQDPGMELHLIHYSYGVNSTEKGDLSSESTVSRIRTEHFPLTLESARPSHTSQYLCASSNNGGSYNEQFFGPGTRLTVL.